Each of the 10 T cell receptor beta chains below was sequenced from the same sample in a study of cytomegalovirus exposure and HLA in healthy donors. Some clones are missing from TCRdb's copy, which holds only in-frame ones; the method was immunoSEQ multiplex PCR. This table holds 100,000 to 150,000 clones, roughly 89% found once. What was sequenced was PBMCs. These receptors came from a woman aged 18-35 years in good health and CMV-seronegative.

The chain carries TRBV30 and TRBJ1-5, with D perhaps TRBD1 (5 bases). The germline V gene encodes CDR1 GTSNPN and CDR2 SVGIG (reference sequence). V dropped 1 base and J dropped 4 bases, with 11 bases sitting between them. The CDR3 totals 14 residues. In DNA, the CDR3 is TGTGCCTGGAGTGAGGGGTTGGGGAATCAGCCCCAGCATTTT. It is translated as CAWSEGLGNQPQHF. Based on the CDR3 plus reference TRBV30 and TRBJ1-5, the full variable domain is SQTIHQWPATLVQPVGSPLSLECTVEGTSNPNLYWYRQAAGRGLQLLFYSVGIGQISSEVPQNLSASRPQDRQFILSSKKLLLSDSGFYLCAWSEGLGNQPQHFGDGTRLSIL.

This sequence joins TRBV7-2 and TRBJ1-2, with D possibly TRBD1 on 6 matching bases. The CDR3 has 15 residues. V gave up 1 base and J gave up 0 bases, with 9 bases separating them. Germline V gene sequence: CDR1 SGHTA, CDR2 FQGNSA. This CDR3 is CASSLGTASNYGYTF. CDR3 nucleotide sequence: TGTGCCAGCAGCTTAGGGACAGCATCTAACTATGGCTACACCTTC.

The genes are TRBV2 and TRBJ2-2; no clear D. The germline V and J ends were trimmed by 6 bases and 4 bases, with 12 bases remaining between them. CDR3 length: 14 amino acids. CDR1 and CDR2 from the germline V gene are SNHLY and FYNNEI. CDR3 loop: CASRPELTTGELFF. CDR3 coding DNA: TGTGCCAGCAGACCGGAGCTAACCACCGGGGAGCTGTTTTTT.

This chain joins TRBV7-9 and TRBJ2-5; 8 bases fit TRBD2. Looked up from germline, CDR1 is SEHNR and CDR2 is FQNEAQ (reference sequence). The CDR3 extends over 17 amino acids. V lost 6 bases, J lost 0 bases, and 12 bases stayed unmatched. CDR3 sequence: CASSPRGGSGDQETQYF. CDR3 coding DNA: TGTGCCAGCAGTCCAAGGGGCGGTAGCGGGGACCAAGAGACCCAGTACTTC.

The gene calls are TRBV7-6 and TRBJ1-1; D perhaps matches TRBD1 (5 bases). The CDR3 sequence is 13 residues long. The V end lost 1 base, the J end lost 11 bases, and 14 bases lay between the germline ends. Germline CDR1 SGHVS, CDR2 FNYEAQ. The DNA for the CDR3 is TGTGCCAGCAGCTTAGGCCAGGGTAAAGTGGCTTTCTTT. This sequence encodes CASSLGQGKVAFF.

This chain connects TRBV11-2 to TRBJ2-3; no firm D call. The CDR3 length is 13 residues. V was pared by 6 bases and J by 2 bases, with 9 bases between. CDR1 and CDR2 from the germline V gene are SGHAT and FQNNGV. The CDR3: CASSLSPTDTQYF. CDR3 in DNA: TGTGCCAGCAGTCTCTCCCCCACAGATACGCAGTATTTT. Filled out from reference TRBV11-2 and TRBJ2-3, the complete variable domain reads EAGVAQSPRYKIIEKRQSVAFWCNPISGHATLYWYQQILGQGPKLLIQFQNNGVVDDSQLPKDRFSAERLKGVDSTLKIQPAKLEDSAVYLCASSLSPTDTQYFGPGTRLTVL.

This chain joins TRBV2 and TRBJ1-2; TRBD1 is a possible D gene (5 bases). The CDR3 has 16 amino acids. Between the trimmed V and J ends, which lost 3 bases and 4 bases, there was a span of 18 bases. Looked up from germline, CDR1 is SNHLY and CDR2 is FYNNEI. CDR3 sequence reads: CASSESGGRDIYGYTF. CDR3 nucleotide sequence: TGTGCCAGCAGTGAGTCCGGGGGACGCGATATCTATGGCTACACCTTC.

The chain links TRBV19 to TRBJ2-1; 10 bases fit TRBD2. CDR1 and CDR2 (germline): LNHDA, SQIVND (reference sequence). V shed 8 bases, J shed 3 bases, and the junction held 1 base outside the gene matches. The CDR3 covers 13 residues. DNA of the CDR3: TGTGCCAGTTCTAGCGGGGGCTACAATGAGCAGTTCTTC. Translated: CASSSGGYNEQFF.

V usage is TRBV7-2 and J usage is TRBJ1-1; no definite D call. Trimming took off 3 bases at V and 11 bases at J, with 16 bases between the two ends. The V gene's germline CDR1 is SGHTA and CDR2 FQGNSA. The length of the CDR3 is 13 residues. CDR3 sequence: CASSLQAGDGAFF. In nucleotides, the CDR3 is TGTGCCAGCAGCTTGCAGGCCGGGGATGGGGCTTTCTTT.

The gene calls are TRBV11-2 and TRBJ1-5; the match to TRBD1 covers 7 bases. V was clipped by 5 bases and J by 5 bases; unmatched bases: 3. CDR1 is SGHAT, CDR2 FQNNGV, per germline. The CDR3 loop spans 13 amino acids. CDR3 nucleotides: TGTGCCAGCAGCAGGACAGGTGATCAGCCCCAGCATTTT. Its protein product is CASSRTGDQPQHF.